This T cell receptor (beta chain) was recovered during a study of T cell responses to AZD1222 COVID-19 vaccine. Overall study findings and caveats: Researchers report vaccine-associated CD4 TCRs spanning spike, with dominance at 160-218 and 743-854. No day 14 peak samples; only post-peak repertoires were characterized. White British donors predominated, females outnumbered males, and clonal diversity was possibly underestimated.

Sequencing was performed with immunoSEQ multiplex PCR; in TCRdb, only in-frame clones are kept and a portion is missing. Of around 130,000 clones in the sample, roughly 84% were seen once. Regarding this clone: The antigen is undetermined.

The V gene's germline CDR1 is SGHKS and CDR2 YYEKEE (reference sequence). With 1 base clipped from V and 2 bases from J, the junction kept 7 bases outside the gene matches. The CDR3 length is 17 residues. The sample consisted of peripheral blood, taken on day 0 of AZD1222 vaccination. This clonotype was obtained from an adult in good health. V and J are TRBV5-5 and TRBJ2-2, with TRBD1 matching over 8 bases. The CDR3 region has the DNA TGTGCCAGCAGCTTGTATCGGGGGACAGGAAACACCGGGGAGCTGTTTTTT. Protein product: CASSLYRGTGNTGELFF.